The clone carrying this TCR beta chain was picked up a small number of times. Germline lookup yields CDR1 SGHDT and CDR2 YYEEEE. The CDR3 is 15 residues long. Trimming shortened V by 1 base and J by 0 bases, and 11 bases separated the two germline ends. These data originate in a study of patients and donors after allogeneic stem cell transplantation. TCRdb itself ran the RT-PCR reads through MiXCR, one entry per CDR3 protein. The sample yields about a million distinct CDR3 sequences, roughly 18% seen once. The material sequenced was blood, either unsorted or a sorted T cell fraction (not recorded which). The receptor was derived from a human donor who was either an allogeneic HSCT recipient or a stem cell or donor lymphocyte infusion donor (not recorded which). It is not recorded whose cells these are; they may come from a transplant donor. V usage is TRBV5-6 and J usage is TRBJ2-7; D assignment may be TRBD1 or TRBD2 (5 bases each). The CDR3 sequence: CASSLWGSSSYEQYF. As DNA, the CDR3 is TGTGCCAGCAGCTTGTGGGGGTCCTCCTCCTACGAGCAGTACTTC.